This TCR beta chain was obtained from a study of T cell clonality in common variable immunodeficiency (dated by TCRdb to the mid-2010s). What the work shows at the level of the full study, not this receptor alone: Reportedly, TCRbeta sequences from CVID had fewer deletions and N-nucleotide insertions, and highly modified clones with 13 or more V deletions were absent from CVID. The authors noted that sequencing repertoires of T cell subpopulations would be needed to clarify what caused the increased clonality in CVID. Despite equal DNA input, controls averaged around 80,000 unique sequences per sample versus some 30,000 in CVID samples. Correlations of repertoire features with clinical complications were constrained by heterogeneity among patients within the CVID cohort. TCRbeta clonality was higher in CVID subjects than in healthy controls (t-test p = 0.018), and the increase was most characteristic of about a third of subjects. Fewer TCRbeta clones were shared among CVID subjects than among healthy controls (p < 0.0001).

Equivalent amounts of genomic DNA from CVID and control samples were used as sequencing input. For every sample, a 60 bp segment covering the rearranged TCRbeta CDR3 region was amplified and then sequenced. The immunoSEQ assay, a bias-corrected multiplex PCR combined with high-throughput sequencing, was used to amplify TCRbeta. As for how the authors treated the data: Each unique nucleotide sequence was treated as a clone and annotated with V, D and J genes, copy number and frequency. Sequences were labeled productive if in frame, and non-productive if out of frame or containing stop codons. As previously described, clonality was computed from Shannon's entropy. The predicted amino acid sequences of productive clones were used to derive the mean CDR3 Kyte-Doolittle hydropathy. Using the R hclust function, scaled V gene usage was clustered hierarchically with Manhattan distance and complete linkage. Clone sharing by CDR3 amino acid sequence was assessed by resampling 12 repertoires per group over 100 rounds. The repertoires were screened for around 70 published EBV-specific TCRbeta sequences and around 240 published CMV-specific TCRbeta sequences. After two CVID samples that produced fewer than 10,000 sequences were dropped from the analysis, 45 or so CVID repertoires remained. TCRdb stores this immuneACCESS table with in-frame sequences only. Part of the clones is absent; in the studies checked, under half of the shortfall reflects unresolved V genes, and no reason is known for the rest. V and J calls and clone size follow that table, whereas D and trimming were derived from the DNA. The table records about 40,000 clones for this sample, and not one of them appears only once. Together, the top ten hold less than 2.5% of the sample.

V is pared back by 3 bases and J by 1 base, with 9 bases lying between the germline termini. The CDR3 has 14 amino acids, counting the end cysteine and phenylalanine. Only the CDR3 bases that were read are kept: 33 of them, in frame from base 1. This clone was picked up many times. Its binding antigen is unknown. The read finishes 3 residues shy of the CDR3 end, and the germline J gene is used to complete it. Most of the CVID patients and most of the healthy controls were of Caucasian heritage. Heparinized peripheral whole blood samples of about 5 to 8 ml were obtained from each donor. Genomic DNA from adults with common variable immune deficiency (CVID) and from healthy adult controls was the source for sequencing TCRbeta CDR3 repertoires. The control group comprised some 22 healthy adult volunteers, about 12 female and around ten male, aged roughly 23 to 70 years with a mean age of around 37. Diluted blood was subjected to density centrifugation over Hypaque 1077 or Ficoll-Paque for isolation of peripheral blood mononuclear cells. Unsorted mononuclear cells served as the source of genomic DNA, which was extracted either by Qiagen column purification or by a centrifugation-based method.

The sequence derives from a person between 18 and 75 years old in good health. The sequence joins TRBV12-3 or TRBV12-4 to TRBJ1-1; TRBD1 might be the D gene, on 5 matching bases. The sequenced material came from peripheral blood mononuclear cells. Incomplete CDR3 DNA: TGTGCCAGCAGTTTCTCAGGGCCGAACACTGAA. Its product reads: CASSFSGPNTE. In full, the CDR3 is CASSFSGPNTEAFF.